A selection of T cell receptor beta chains follows, all from one sample in a study of cytomegalovirus exposure and HLA in healthy donors. Profiling relied on immunoSEQ multiplex PCR, and the TCRdb table lists in-frame clones only, not all of them. This table has 90,000 to 120,000 clones, approximately 79% appearing once. Sequenced: PBMCs. The receptors here all came from a woman in her thirties or forties in good health and CMV-seropositive. CDR3s include the opening cysteine and the closing phenylalanine or tryptophan. D genes are given only for firm matches. Clone size appears in some rows only: once, few, many, or a class for an expanded clone.

cdr3_nt: TGCGCCAGCAGCACCCGGACTAGCGGGGAACTCGAGCAGTACTTC
cdr3_aa: CASSTRTSGELEQYF
j_call: TRBJ2-7
clone_size: -
v_call: TRBV5-1
d_call: TRBD2

cdr3_nt: TGTGCCAGCAGCTTATCGACAGTCCGTCAGCCCCAGCATTTT
cdr3_aa: CASSLSTVRQPQHF
j_call: TRBJ1-5
clone_size: -
v_call: TRBV7-8
d_call: -

cdr3_nt: TGTGCCAGCAGTTTCTACAGGGCTGGAAACACCATATATTTT
cdr3_aa: CASSFYRAGNTIYF
j_call: TRBJ1-3
clone_size: few
v_call: TRBV7-8
d_call: -

cdr3_nt: TGTGCCAGCAATCGGGAGGTTGGCTATGGCTACACCTTC
cdr3_aa: CASNREVGYGYTF
j_call: TRBJ1-2
clone_size: -
v_call: TRBV6-1
d_call: -

cdr3_nt: TGTGCCAGCAGCTCCCGACCGGGGACACTATACGAGCAGTACTTC
cdr3_aa: CASSSRPGTLYEQYF
j_call: TRBJ2-7
clone_size: -
v_call: TRBV7-9
d_call: -

cdr3_nt: TGTGCCAGCTCACGTCGGGCAGGGGGCGACTATGGCTACACCTTC
cdr3_aa: CASSRRAGGDYGYTF
j_call: TRBJ1-2
clone_size: -
v_call: TRBV18
d_call: TRBD1

cdr3_nt: TGTGCCAGCAGCTTAGCGTGGGGAGACGCTTTCTTT
cdr3_aa: CASSLAWGDAFF
j_call: TRBJ1-1
clone_size: -
v_call: TRBV7-2
d_call: -

cdr3_nt: TGTGCCAGCTCACCCCTACCCGTTGAGACCCAGTACTTC
cdr3_aa: CASSPLPVETQYF
j_call: TRBJ2-5
clone_size: -
v_call: TRBV18
d_call: -

cdr3_nt: TGTGCCAGCAGCACCCTACAGGGGCCGGAAGGCTACACCTTC
cdr3_aa: CASSTLQGPEGYTF
j_call: TRBJ1-2
clone_size: -
v_call: TRBV9
d_call: TRBD1

cdr3_nt: TGTGCCAGCTCACCACGGGGACAGGGAGCGACCTACGAGCAGTACTTC
cdr3_aa: CASSPRGQGATYEQYF
j_call: TRBJ2-7
clone_size: -
v_call: TRBV18
d_call: TRBD1

cdr3_nt: TGTGCCAGCAGCCTGGGCGGGGCGGGGGGCTACACCTTC
cdr3_aa: CASSLGGAGGYTF
j_call: TRBJ1-2
clone_size: -
v_call: TRBV5-6
d_call: -

cdr3_nt: TGCGCCAGCAGCTTGGGATCGGGGGGTCACAATGAGCAGTTCTTC
cdr3_aa: CASSLGSGGHNEQFF
j_call: TRBJ2-1
clone_size: -
v_call: TRBV5-1
d_call: TRBD2

cdr3_nt: TGTGCCAGCACTCGGAGGGAAATGCTCCGAGAGACCCAGTACTTC
cdr3_aa: CASTRREMLRETQYF
j_call: TRBJ2-5
clone_size: -
v_call: TRBV2
d_call: -

cdr3_nt: TGTGCCAGCAGCCAAGAAGGATTGCGGCGGGCCGGGGAGCTGTTTTTT
cdr3_aa: CASSQEGLRRAGELFF
j_call: TRBJ2-2
clone_size: -
v_call: TRBV14
d_call: -

cdr3_nt: TGCGCCAGCAGCGGACAGGGGGGCTACAATGAGCAGTTCTTC
cdr3_aa: CASSGQGGYNEQFF
j_call: TRBJ2-1
clone_size: -
v_call: TRBV5-1
d_call: TRBD1

cdr3_nt: TGTGCCTGGAACGGGGATGGCAATCAGCCCCAGCATTTT
cdr3_aa: CAWNGDGNQPQHF
j_call: TRBJ1-5
clone_size: -
v_call: TRBV30
d_call: -

cdr3_nt: TGTGCCAGCAGCGTTTCCCCCCGAGGGAACGCCGGGGAGCTGTTTTTT
cdr3_aa: CASSVSPRGNAGELFF
j_call: TRBJ2-2
clone_size: -
v_call: TRBV9
d_call: -

cdr3_nt: TGCGCCAGCAGCTCCGGAGGCCCGGAGCTGTTTTTT
cdr3_aa: CASSSGGPELFF
j_call: TRBJ2-2
clone_size: -
v_call: TRBV5-1
d_call: -

cdr3_nt: TGCGCCAGCAGCCAACGCCCCGGGGAGACCCAGTACTTC
cdr3_aa: CASSQRPGETQYF
j_call: TRBJ2-5
clone_size: -
v_call: TRBV4-1
d_call: -

cdr3_nt: TGCAGCGTCATTCCGGGGGAGACGGCCCAAGAGACCCAGTACTTC
cdr3_aa: CSVIPGETAQETQYF
j_call: TRBJ2-5
clone_size: -
v_call: TRBV29-1
d_call: -

cdr3_nt: TGTGCCTGGAGTCCACAGGACGGCAATCAGCCCCAGCATTTT
cdr3_aa: CAWSPQDGNQPQHF
j_call: TRBJ1-5
clone_size: few
v_call: TRBV30
d_call: -

cdr3_nt: TGCGCCAGCAGCTTGGGTACACTAGCGGGGAACAATGAGCAGTTCTTC
cdr3_aa: CASSLGTLAGNNEQFF
j_call: TRBJ2-1
clone_size: -
v_call: TRBV5-1
d_call: TRBD2

cdr3_nt: TGTGCCAGCAGTGTGGACTCGGTAGCGACAGATACGCAGTATTTT
cdr3_aa: CASSVDSVATDTQYF
j_call: TRBJ2-3
clone_size: few
v_call: TRBV5-4
d_call: -

cdr3_nt: TGTGCCAGCAGCTTAGGGGGGGGGCCTAACAATGAGCAGTTCTTC
cdr3_aa: CASSLGGGPNNEQFF
j_call: TRBJ2-1
clone_size: -
v_call: TRBV11-2
d_call: -

cdr3_nt: TGTGCCAGTAGTATAGGCGTCATCAACACAGATACGCAGTATTTT
cdr3_aa: CASSIGVINTDTQYF
j_call: TRBJ2-3
clone_size: few
v_call: TRBV19
d_call: -

cdr3_nt: TGTGCCAGCAGTGAATATCGGATAGCGGGGAGCTACAATGAGCAGTTCTTC
cdr3_aa: CASSEYRIAGSYNEQFF
j_call: TRBJ2-1
clone_size: -
v_call: TRBV25-1
d_call: TRBD2

cdr3_nt: TGTGCCAGCGGTTCAACTAGTACCGAGCAGTACTTC
cdr3_aa: CASGSTSTEQYF
j_call: TRBJ2-7
clone_size: once
v_call: TRBV5-4
d_call: -

cdr3_nt: TGTGCCAGTAGTATTGGTTCAGTACCGAACACTGAAGCTTTCTTT
cdr3_aa: CASSIGSVPNTEAFF
j_call: TRBJ1-1
clone_size: -
v_call: TRBV19
d_call: -

cdr3_nt: TGTGCCAGCAGCTTGGGGGCCGGGGGGAACACCGGGGAGCTGTTTTTT
cdr3_aa: CASSLGAGGNTGELFF
j_call: TRBJ2-2
clone_size: once
v_call: TRBV5-4
d_call: -

cdr3_nt: TGTGCCAGCAGCTTGGGATCCCTGCGGGTAGGGGAGACCCAGTACTTC
cdr3_aa: CASSLGSLRVGETQYF
j_call: TRBJ2-5
clone_size: -
v_call: TRBV5-4
d_call: -

cdr3_nt: TGTGCCAGCAGCCCGGGACAGCTGCTCCCTGGCTACACCTTC
cdr3_aa: CASSPGQLLPGYTF
j_call: TRBJ1-2
clone_size: -
v_call: TRBV5-4
d_call: TRBD1

cdr3_nt: TGTGCCAGCAGCTTGCTTATGGGACAGGGCTTATTT
cdr3_aa: CASSLLMGQGLF
j_call: TRBJ1-3
clone_size: -
v_call: TRBV7-9
d_call: TRBD1

cdr3_nt: TGCAGCGTTAACACGGAGGACTATGGCTACACCTTC
cdr3_aa: CSVNTEDYGYTF
j_call: TRBJ1-2
clone_size: -
v_call: TRBV29-1
d_call: -

cdr3_nt: TGTGCCAGCAGTGCGGACGGGGGGGAGATGAACACTGAAGCTTTCTTT
cdr3_aa: CASSADGGEMNTEAFF
j_call: TRBJ1-1
clone_size: many
v_call: TRBV6-4
d_call: -

cdr3_nt: TGTGCCAGCAGCTCAGACAGGGCAACTGAAGCTTTCTTT
cdr3_aa: CASSSDRATEAFF
j_call: TRBJ1-1
clone_size: few
v_call: TRBV11-2
d_call: TRBD1

cdr3_nt: TGTGCCAGCAGCTCAATGACAGGGTACTATGGCTACACCTTC
cdr3_aa: CASSSMTGYYGYTF
j_call: TRBJ1-2
clone_size: -
v_call: TRBV5-4
d_call: TRBD1

cdr3_nt: TGTGCCACCAGCAGAGAGGCCGTGGTGAACACTGAAGCTTTCTTT
cdr3_aa: CATSREAVVNTEAFF
j_call: TRBJ1-1
clone_size: -
v_call: TRBV15
d_call: -

cdr3_nt: TGTGCCAGTAGTATAGATCCAGGGGGTAATGAAAAACTGTTTTTT
cdr3_aa: CASSIDPGGNEKLFF
j_call: TRBJ1-4
clone_size: -
v_call: TRBV19
d_call: TRBD1

cdr3_nt: TGTGCCAGCAGCCAAGAGAGGGCTAGCGGGGTCGGCGGGGATACGCAGTATTTT
cdr3_aa: CASSQERASGVGGDTQYF
j_call: TRBJ2-3
clone_size: -
v_call: TRBV4-2
d_call: TRBD2

cdr3_nt: TGTGCCAGCAGCTTAGTTGTAGTGAGTCCTTACACTGAAGCTTTCTTT
cdr3_aa: CASSLVVVSPYTEAFF
j_call: TRBJ1-1
clone_size: -
v_call: TRBV7-8
d_call: -

cdr3_nt: TGTGCCTGCAAACGAGGGAACACTGAAGCTTTCTTT
cdr3_aa: CACKRGNTEAFF
j_call: TRBJ1-1
clone_size: -
v_call: TRBV30
d_call: -

cdr3_nt: TGCGCCAGCAGCCAAGATGCTAGCGGGGGGCCGGGTCAGTACTTC
cdr3_aa: CASSQDASGGPGQYF
j_call: TRBJ2-4
clone_size: -
v_call: TRBV4-3
d_call: TRBD2

cdr3_nt: TGTGCCAGCAGCTTAGGAACAGTTAGTGGCAATCAGCCCCAGCATTTT
cdr3_aa: CASSLGTVSGNQPQHF
j_call: TRBJ1-5
clone_size: -
v_call: TRBV7-2
d_call: -

cdr3_nt: TGTGCCACCAGCAGATTGTCCCGGTCAGATACGCAGTATTTT
cdr3_aa: CATSRLSRSDTQYF
j_call: TRBJ2-3
clone_size: -
v_call: TRBV15
d_call: -

cdr3_nt: TGTGCCAGCAGTCCGACAGGGTTTAGGGAGACCCAGTACTTC
cdr3_aa: CASSPTGFRETQYF
j_call: TRBJ2-5
clone_size: few
v_call: TRBV9
d_call: TRBD1

cdr3_nt: TGTGCCAGCAGCCCCTTTTCGGGATCCAGCTCCTACGAGCAGTACTTC
cdr3_aa: CASSPFSGSSSYEQYF
j_call: TRBJ2-7
clone_size: -
v_call: TRBV7-9
d_call: -

cdr3_nt: TGTGCCAGTAGTATAGCTCTGGGGGGTGGCTCTGGGGCCAACGTCCTGACTTTC
cdr3_aa: CASSIALGGGSGANVLTF
j_call: TRBJ2-6
clone_size: -
v_call: TRBV19
d_call: -

cdr3_nt: TGTGCCAGCAGCTTGGAGTTGGAGGGATCAAACATTCAGTACTTC
cdr3_aa: CASSLELEGSNIQYF
j_call: TRBJ2-4
clone_size: -
v_call: TRBV5-6
d_call: -

cdr3_nt: TGCGCCAGCAGCTCAACCGGGACAGGGGTTGCAGATACGCAGTATTTT
cdr3_aa: CASSSTGTGVADTQYF
j_call: TRBJ2-3
clone_size: -
v_call: TRBV5-1
d_call: TRBD1